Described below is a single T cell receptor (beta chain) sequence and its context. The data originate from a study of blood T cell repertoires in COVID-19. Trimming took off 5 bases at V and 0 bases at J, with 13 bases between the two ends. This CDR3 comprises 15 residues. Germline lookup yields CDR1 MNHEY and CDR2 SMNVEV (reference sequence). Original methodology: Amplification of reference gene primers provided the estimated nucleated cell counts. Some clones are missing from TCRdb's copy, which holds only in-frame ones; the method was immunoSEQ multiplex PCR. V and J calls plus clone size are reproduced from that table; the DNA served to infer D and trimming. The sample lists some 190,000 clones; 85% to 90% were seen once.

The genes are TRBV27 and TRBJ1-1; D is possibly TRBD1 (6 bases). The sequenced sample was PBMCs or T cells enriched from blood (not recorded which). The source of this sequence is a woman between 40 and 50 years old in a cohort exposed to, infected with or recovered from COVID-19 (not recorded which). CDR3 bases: TGTGCCAGCAGTCCCCTAGAGGGGGTGAACACTGAAGCTTTCTTT. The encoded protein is CASSPLEGVNTEAFF.